The entry below describes one TCR beta chain. It lacks a known antigen. Base qualities are missing; no much larger clone stands one base away. Library preparation used 5' RACE. TCRdb lists the instrument as NextSeq 500. To correct for sequencing error and PCR bias, the TCR library protocol tagged individual cDNA molecules with unique molecular identifiers. TCR alpha and beta chains were both sequenced, and the abundances of alpha and beta sequences in each sample were closely correlated with each other. Processing in the source paper ran as follows. Decombinator V4 was used to perform V gene, J gene and CDR3 annotation of TCR sequences. Expanded TCRs were defined as changing significantly between any two time points under a Poisson model with p below 0.0001. Abundances of TCRs were expressed as counts per million after normalisation to the total number of TCRs sequenced in each sample. TRAV1-2 paired with TRAJ12, TRAJ20 or TRAJ33 defined MAIT TCRs, while TRAV10 paired with TRAJ18 defined iNKT TCRs. A search of VDJdb, accessed on 1 November 2021, was run for TCRs annotated to CMV, EBV and SARS-CoV-2, with TCRs annotated for multiple antigens excluded. TCRdb took the public reads, trimmed them with fastp at Q25, ran MiXCR for clone calling and kept in-frame beta chains. Each entry merges the rows of one CDR3 protein and shows their most common DNA and genes. TCRdb's processing, not the authors' own work, is the source of the V and J calls. This sample is represented by 80,000 to 100,000 distinct CDR3 sequences; 14% of them were singletons. The ten largest clones take up roughly 6% of the sample.

As encoded in the germline V gene, CDR1 is SGHAT while CDR2 is FQNNGV. The CDR3 numbers 14 residues from cysteine through phenylalanine. Kept here is only the CDR3 DNA, which spans 42 bases and is read in frame from base 1. Between the V and J ends, shortened by 5 bases and 0 bases respectively, the junction contains 8 bases. The data stem from a study of early T cells in non-severe SARS-CoV-2 infection (dated by TCRdb to 2020 to 2023). Concerning the study at large: TCR sequencing used bulk RNA from unsorted whole blood, so alpha and beta chains could not be paired. The research as a whole found: Matching against VDJdb was skewed toward anti-spike CD8 responses, likely underestimated virus-specific expansions, and missed private and CD4 specificities.

This was a case-control study nested in a cohort of healthcare workers in London, UK, who had nasopharyngeal swab PCR tests and blood samples taken every week. Healthcare workers were enrolled in the week of the UK lockdown, from 23 to 31 March 2020, and were followed every week for up to roughly 16 weeks. Sequencing input: whole blood. Recombination linked TRBV11-2 to TRBJ1-3; the D gene assignment is ambiguous. The receptor's source is an adult who was a healthcare worker with PCR-confirmed SARS-CoV-2 infection or an uninfected control (not recorded which). The CDR3 sequence is CASSPGPSGNTIYF. The DNA sequence follows: TGTGCCAGCAGCCCTGGACCCTCTGGAAACACCATATATTTT.